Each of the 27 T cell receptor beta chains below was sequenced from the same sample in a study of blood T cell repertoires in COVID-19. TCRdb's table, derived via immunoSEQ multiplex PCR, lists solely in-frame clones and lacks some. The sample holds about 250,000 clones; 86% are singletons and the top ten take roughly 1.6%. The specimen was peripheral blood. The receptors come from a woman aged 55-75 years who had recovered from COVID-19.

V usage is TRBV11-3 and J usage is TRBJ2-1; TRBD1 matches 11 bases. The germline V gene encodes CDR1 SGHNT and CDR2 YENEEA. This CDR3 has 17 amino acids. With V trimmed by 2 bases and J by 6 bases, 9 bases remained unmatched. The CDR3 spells CASSLIRGQGAFNEQFF. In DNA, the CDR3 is TGTGCCAGCAGCTTAATCAGAGGACAGGGGGCTTTCAATGAGCAGTTCTTC. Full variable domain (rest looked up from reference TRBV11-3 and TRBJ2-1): EAGVVQSPRYKIIEKKQPVAFWCNPISGHNTLYWYLQNLGQGPELLIRYENEEAVDDSQLPKDRFSAERLKGVDSTLKIQPAELGDSAVYLCASSLIRGQGAFNEQFFGPGTRLTVL.

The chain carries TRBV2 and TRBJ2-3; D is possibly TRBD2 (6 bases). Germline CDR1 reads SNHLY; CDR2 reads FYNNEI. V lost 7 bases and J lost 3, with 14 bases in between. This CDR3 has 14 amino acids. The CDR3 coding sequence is TGTGCCAGCATTTTGACTAGGAGTACAGATACGCAGTATTTT. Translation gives CASILTRSTDTQYF.

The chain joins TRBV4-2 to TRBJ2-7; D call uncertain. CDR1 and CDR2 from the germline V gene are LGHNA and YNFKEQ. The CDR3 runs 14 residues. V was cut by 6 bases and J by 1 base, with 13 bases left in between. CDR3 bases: TGTGCCAGCAGGGCCCTCGTCAGGTCCTACGAGCAGTACTTC. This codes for CASRALVRSYEQYF.

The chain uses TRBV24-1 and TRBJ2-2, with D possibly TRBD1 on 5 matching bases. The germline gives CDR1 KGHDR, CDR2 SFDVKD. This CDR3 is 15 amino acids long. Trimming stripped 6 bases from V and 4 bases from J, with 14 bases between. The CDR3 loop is CATSHKDSFTGELFF. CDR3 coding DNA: TGTGCCACCAGTCATAAAGACAGCTTCACCGGGGAGCTGTTTTTT.

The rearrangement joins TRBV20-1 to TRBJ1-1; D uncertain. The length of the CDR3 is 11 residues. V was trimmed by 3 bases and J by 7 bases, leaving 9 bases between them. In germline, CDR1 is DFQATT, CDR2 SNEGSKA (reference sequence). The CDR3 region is CSASAADEAFF. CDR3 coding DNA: TGCAGTGCTAGTGCCGCGGATGAAGCTTTCTTT.

The CDR3 is CASSPREGDYGYTF. In DNA, the CDR3 is TGTGCCAGCTCACCACGAGAGGGGGACTATGGCTACACCTTC. The chain couples TRBV18 to TRBJ1-2; D perhaps matches TRBD1 (6 bases). Germline V gene sequence: CDR1 KGHSH, CDR2 LQKENI. This CDR3 is 14 amino acids long. Trimming left V 1 base short and J 3 bases short, with 9 bases between.

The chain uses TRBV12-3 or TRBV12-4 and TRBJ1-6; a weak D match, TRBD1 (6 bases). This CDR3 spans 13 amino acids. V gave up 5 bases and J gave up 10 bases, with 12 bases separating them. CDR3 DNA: TGTGCCAGCAGTCAGGGACATGGGTCACCCCTCCACTTT. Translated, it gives CASSQGHGSPLHF.

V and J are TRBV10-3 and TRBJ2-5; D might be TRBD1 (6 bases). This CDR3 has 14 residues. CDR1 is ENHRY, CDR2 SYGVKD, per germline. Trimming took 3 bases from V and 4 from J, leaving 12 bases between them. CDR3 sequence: CAISDLDRGETQYF. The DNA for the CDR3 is TGTGCCATCAGTGACTTGGACAGAGGAGAGACCCAGTACTTC.

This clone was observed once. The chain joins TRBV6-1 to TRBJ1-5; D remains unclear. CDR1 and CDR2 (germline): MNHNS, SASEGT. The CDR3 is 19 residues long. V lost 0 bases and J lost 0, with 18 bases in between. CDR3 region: CASSEAWRSGWYSNQPQHF. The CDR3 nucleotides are TGTGCCAGCAGTGAAGCTTGGAGGTCCGGGTGGTATAGCAATCAGCCCCAGCATTTT.

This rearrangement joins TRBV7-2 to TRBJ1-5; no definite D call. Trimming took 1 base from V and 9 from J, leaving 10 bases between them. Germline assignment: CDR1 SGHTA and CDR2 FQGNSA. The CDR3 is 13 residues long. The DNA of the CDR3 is TGTGCCAGCAGCTTAGACGGGTCCTTGCCCCAGCATTTT. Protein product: CASSLDGSLPQHF. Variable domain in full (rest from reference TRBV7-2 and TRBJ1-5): GAGVSQSPSNKVTEKGKDVELRCDPISGHTALYWYRQSLGQGLEFLIYFQGNSAPDKSGLPSDRFSAERTGGSVSTLTIQRTQQEDSAVYLCASSLDGSLPQHFGDGTRLSIL.

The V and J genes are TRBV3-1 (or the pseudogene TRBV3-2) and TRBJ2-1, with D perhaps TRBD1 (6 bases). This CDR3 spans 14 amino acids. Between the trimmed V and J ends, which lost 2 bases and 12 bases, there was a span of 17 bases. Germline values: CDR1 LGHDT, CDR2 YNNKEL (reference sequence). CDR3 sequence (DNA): TGTGCCAGCAGCCAATATAACAGGGATCTAGGGCAGTTCTTC. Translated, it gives CASSQYNRDLGQFF.

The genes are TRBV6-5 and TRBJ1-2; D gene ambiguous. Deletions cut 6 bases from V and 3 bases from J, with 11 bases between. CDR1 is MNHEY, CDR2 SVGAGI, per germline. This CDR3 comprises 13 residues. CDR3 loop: CASRTELYYGYTF. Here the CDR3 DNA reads TGTGCCAGCAGAACTGAACTCTACTATGGCTACACCTTC.

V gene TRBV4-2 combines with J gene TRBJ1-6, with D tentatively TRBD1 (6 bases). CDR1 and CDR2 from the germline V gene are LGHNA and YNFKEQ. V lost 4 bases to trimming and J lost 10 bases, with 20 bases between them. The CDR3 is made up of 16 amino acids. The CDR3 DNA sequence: TGTGCCAGCAGCCTCCCCCCCGGCAGGGGCTTGTCACCCCTCCACTTT. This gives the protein CASSLPPGRGLSPLHF.

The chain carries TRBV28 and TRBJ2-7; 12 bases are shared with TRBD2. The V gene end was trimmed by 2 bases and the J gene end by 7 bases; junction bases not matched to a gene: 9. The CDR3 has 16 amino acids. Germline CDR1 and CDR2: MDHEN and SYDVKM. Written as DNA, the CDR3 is TGTGCCAGCAGTTTACCCCGGACTAGCGGGGCTGGTGAGCAGTACTTC. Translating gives CASSLPRTSGAGEQYF.

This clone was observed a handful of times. The CDR3 loop is CASSMMTSMNTEAFF. The CDR3 nucleotides read TGCGCCAGCAGCATGATGACAAGCATGAACACTGAAGCTTTCTTT. The rearrangement uses TRBV5-1 and TRBJ1-1, with unresolved D. This CDR3 contains 15 residues. The V end was cut by 4 bases, the J end by 0 bases, with 13 bases between. The germline V gene has CDR1 SGHRS and CDR2 YFSETQ.

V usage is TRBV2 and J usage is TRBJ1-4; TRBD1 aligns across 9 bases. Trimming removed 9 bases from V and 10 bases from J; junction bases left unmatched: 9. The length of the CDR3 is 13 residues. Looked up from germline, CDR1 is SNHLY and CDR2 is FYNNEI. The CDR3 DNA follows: TGTGCCAGTGTAGGACAGGGGTTTGGAAAACTGTTTTTT. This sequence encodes CASVGQGFGKLFF.

For the CDR3, the DNA is TGCGCCAGCAGGCGACTAGCGGGGGGCCTCAATGAGCAGTTCTTC. This encodes CASRRLAGGLNEQFF. The V and J genes are TRBV5-1 and TRBJ2-1, with 13 bases fitting TRBD2. From germline, CDR1 is SGHRS and CDR2 YFSETQ. V shed 5 bases and J 6 bases; nucleotides not matched to a gene: 5. The CDR3 runs to 15 residues. The entire variable domain, with the rest obtained from reference TRBV5-1 and TRBJ2-1, is as follows: KAGVTQTPRYLIKTRGQQVTLSCSPISGHRSVSWYQQTPGQGLQFLFEYFSETQRNKGNFPGRFSGRQFSNSRSEMNVSTLELGDSALYLCASRRLAGGLNEQFFGPGTRLTVL.

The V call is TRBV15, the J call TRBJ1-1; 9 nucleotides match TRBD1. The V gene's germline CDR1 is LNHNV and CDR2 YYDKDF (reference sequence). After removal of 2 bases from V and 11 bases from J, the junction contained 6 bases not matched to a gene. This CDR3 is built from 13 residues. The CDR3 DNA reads TGTGCCACCAGCAGAACAACAGGGGGCTTGGCTTTCTTT. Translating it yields CATSRTTGGLAFF.

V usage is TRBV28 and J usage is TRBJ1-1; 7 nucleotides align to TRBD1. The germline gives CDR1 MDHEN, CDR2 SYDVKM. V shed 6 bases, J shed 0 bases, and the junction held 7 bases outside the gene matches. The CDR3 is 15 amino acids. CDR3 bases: TGTGCCAGCAGGACCACAGGGGCCTTGAACACTGAAGCTTTCTTT. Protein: CASRTTGALNTEAFF.

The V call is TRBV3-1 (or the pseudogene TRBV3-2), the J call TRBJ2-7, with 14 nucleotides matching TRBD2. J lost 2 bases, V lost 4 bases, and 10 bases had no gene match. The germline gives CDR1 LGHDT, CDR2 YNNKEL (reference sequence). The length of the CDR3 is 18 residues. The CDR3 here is CASSRGLAGGVSAYEQYF. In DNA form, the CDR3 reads TGTGCCAGCAGCCGAGGACTAGCGGGGGGCGTGTCTGCCTACGAGCAGTACTTC.

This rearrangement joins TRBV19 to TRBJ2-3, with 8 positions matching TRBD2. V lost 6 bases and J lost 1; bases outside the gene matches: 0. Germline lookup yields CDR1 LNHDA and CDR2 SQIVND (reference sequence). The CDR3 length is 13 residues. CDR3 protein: CASRTSGTDTQYF. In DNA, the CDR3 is TGTGCCAGTAGGACTAGCGGCACAGATACGCAGTATTTT.

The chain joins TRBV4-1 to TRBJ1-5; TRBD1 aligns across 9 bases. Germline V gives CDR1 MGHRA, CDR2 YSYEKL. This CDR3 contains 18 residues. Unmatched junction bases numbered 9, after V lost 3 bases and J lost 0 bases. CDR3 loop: CASSHETGGLPSNQPQHF. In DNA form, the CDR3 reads TGCGCCAGCAGCCATGAGACAGGGGGACTTCCTAGCAATCAGCCCCAGCATTTT.

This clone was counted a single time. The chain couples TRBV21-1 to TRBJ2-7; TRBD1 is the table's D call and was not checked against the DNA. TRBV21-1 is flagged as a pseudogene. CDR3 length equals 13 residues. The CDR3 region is CASSNDTYYEQYF. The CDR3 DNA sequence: TGTGCCAGCAGCAACGACACCTACTACGAGCAGTACTTC.

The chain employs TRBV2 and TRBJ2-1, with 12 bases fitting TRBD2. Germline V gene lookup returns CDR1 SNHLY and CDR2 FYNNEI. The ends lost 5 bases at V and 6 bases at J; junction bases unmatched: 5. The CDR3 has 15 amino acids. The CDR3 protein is CASSLLAGGINEQFF. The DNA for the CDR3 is TGTGCCAGCAGTCTACTAGCGGGGGGCATCAATGAGCAGTTCTTC.

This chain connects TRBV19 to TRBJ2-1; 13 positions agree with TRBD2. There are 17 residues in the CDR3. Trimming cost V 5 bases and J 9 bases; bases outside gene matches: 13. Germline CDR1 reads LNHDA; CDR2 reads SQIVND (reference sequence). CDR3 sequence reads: CASSPYGTSGEVGEQFF. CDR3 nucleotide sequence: TGTGCCAGTAGTCCCTATGGGACTAGCGGGGAGGTGGGTGAGCAGTTCTTC.

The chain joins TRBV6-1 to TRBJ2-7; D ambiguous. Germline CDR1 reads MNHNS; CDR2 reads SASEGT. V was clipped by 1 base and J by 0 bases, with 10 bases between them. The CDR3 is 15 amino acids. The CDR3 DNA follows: TGTGCCAGCAGTGAAGTCGTTGGGCGCTCCTACGAGCAGTACTTC. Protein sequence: CASSEVVGRSYEQYF.

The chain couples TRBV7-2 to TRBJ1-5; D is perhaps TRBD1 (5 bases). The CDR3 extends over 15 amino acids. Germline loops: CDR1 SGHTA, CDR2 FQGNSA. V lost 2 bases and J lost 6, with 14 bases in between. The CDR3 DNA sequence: TGTGCCAGCAGCTTATCTCAGGGAGGGAGTCAGCCCCAGCATTTT. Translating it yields CASSLSQGGSQPQHF.